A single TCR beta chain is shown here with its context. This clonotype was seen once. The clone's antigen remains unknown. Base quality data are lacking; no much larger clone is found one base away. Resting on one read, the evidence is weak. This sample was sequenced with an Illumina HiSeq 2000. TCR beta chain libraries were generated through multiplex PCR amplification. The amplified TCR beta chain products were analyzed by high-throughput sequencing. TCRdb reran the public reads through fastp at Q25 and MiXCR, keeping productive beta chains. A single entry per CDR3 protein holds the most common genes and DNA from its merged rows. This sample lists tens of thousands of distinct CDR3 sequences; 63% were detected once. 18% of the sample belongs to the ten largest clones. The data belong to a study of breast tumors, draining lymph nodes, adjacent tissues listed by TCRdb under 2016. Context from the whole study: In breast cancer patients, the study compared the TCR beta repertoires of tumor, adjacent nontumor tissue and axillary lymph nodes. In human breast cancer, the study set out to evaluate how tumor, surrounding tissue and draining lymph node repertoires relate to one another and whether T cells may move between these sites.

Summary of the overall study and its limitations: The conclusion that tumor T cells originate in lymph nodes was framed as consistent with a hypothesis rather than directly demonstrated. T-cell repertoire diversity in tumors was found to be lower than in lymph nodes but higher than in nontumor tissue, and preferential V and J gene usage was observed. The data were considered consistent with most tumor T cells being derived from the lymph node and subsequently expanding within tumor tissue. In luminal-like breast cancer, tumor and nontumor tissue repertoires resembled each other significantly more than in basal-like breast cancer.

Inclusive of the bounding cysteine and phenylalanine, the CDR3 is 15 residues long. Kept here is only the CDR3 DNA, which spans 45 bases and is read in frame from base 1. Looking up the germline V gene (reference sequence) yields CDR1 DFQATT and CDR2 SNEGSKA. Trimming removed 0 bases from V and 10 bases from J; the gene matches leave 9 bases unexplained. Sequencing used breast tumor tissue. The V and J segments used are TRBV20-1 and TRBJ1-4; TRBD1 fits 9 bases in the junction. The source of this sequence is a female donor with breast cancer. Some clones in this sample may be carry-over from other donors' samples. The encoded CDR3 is CSARDGGTGSGKLFF. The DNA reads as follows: TGCAGTGCTAGAGACGGGGGGACAGGGTCTGGAAAACTGTTTTTT.